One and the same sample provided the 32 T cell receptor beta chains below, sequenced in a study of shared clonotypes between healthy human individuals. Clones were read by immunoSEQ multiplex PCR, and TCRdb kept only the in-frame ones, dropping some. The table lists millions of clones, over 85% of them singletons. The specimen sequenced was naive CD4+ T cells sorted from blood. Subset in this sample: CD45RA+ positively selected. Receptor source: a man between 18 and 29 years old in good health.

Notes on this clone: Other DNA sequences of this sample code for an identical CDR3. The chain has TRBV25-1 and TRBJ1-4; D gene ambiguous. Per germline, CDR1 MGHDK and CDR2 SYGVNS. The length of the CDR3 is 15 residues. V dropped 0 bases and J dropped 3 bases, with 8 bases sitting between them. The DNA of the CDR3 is TGTGCCAGCAGTGAATACGGGAGCTCTAATGAAAAACTGTTTTTT. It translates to CASSEYGSSNEKLFF.

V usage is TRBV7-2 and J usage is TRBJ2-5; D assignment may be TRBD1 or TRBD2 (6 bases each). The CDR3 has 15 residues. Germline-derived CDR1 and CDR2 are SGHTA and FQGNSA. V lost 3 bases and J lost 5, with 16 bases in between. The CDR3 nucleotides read TGTGCCAGCAGCTTCGGGGGCCGAGGCTCGGAGACCCAGTACTTC. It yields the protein CASSFGGRGSETQYF.

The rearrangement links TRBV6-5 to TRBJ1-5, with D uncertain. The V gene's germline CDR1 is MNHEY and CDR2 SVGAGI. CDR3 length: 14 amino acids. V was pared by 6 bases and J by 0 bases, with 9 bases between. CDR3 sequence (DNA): TGTGCCAGCAGCCGCGATCATAGCAATCAGCCCCAGCATTTT. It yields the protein CASSRDHSNQPQHF.

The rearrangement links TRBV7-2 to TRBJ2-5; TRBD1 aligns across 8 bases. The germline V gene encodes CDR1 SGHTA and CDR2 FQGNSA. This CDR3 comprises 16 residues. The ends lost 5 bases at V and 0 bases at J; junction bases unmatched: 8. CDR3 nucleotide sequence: TGTGCCAGCAGCCGAGGGACAGGAGAATACCAAGAGACCCAGTACTTC. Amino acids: CASSRGTGEYQETQYF.

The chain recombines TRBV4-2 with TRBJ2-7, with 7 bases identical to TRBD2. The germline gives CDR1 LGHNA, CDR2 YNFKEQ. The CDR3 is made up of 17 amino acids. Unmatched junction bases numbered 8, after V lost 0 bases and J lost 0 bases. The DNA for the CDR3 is TGTGCCAGCAGCCAAGATCTCGCAGCGGGGTCCTCCTACGAGCAGTACTTC. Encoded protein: CASSQDLAAGSSYEQYF.

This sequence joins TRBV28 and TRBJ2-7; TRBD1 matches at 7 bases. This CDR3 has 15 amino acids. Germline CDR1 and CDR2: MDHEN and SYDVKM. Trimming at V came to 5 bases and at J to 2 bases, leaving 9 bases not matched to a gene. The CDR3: CASSPPTGIAYEQYF. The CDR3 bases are TGTGCCAGCAGTCCACCGACAGGGATCGCCTACGAGCAGTACTTC. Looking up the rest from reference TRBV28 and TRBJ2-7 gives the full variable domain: DVKVTQSSRYLVKRTGEKVFLECVQDMDHENMFWYRQDPGLGLRLIYFSYDVKMKEKGDIPEGYSVSREKKERFSLILESASTNQTSMYLCASSPPTGIAYEQYFGPGTRLTVT.

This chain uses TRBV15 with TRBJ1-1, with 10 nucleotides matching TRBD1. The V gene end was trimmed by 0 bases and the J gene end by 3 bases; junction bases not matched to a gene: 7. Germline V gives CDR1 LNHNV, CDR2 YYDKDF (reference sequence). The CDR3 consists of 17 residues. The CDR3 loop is CATSRDWGTGEDTEAFF. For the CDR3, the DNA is TGTGCCACCAGCAGAGATTGGGGGACAGGGGAGGACACTGAAGCTTTCTTT. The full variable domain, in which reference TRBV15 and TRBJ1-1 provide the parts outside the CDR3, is DAMVIQNPRYQVTQFGKPVTLSCSQTLNHNVMYWYQQKSSQAPKLLFHYYDKDFNNEADTPDNFQSRRPNTSFCFLDIRSPGLGDTAMYLCATSRDWGTGEDTEAFFGQGTRLTVV.

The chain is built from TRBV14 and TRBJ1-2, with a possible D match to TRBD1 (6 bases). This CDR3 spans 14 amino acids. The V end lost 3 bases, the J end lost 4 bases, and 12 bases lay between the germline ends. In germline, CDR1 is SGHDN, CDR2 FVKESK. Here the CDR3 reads CASSQQGNSYGYTF. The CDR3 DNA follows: TGTGCCAGCAGCCAGCAGGGGAATTCCTATGGCTACACCTTC.

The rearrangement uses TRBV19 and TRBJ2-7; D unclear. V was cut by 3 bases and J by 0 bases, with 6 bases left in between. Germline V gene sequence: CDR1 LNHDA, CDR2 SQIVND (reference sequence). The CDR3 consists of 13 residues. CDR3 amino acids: CASSMTNSYEQYF. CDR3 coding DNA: TGTGCCAGTAGTATGACGAACTCCTACGAGCAGTACTTC.

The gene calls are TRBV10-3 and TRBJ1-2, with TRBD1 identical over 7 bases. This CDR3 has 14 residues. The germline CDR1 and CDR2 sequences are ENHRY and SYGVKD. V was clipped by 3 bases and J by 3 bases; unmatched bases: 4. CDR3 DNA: TGTGCCATCAGTGATCCCGGGACAGACTATGGCTACACCTTC. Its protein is CAISDPGTDYGYTF.

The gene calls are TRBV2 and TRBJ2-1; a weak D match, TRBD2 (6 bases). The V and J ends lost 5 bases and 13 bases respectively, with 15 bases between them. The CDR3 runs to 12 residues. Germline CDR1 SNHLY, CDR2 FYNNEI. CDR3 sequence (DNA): TGTGCCAGCAGTCCCAAGCCGGGACTCCAGTTCTTC. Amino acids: CASSPKPGLQFF. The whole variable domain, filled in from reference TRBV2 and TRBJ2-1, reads EPEVTQTPSHQVTQMGQEVILRCVPISNHLYFYWYRQILGQKVEFLVSFYNNEISEKSEIFDDQFSVERPDGSNFTLKIRSTKLEDSAMYFCASSPKPGLQFFGPGTRLTVL.

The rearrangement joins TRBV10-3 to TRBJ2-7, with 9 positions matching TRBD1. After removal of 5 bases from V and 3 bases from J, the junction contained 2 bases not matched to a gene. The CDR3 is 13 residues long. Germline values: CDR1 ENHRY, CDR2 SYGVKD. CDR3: CAISQTGGYEQYF. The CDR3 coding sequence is TGTGCCATCAGTCAGACAGGGGGCTACGAGCAGTACTTC.

CDR3 protein: CASSQVRDNEQFF. The CDR3 region has the DNA TGCGCCAGCAGCCAAGTAAGGGACAATGAGCAGTTCTTC. The chain employs TRBV4-3 and TRBJ2-1; D gene unclear. Germline-derived CDR1 and CDR2 are LGHNA and YSLEER. The CDR3 covers 13 residues. Deletions cut 1 base from V and 5 bases from J, with 6 bases between.

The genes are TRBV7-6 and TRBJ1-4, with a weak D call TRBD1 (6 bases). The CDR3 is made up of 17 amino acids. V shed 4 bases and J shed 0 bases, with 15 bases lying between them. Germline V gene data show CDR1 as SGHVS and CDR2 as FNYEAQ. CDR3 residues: CASSSGQKYSTNEKLFF. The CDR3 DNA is TGTGCCAGCAGCTCCGGACAGAAATACTCAACTAATGAAAAACTGTTTTTT.

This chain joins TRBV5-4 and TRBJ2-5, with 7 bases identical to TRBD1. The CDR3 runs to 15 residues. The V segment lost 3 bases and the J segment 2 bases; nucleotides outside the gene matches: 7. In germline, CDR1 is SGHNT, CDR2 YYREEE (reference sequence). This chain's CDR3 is CASSSQGDRQETQYF. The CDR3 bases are TGTGCCAGCAGCTCACAAGGGGACAGACAAGAGACCCAGTACTTC.

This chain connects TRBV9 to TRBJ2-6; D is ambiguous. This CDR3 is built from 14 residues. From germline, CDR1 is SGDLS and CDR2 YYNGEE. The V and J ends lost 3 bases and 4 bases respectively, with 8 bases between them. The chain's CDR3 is CASSAQPGANVLTF. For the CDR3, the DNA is TGTGCCAGCAGCGCGCAGCCGGGGGCCAACGTCCTGACTTTC.

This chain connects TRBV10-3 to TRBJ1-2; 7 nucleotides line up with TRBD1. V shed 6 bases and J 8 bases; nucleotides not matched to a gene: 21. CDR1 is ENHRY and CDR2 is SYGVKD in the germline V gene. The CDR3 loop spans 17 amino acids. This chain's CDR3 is CAISARTKGQAPLGYTF. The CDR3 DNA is TGTGCCATCAGCGCCAGGACCAAAGGACAGGCCCCCCTCGGCTACACCTTC.

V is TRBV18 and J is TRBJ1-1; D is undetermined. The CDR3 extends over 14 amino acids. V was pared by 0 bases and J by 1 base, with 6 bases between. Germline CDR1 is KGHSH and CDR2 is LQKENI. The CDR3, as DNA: TGTGCCAGCTCACCACCCGGGGAGAACACTGAAGCTTTCTTT. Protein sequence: CASSPPGENTEAFF. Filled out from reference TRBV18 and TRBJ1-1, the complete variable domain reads NAGVMQNPRHLVRRRGQEARLRCSPMKGHSHVYWYRQLPEEGLKFMVYLQKENIIDESGMPKERFSAEFPKEGPSILRIQQVVRGDSAAYFCASSPPGENTEAFFGQGTRLTVV.

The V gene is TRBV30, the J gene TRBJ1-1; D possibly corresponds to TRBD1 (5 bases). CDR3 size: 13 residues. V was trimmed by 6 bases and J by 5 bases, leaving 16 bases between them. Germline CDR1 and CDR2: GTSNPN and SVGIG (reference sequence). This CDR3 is CACLGAGHTEAFF. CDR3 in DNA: TGTGCCTGTCTCGGGGCCGGCCATACTGAAGCTTTCTTT.

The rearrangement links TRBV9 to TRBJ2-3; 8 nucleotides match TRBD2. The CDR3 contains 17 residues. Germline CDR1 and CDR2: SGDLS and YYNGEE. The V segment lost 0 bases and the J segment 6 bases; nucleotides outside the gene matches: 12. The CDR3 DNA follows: TGTGCCAGCAGCGTAGGTAGCACTAGCGGTATACTGGATACGCAGTATTTT. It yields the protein CASSVGSTSGILDTQYF.

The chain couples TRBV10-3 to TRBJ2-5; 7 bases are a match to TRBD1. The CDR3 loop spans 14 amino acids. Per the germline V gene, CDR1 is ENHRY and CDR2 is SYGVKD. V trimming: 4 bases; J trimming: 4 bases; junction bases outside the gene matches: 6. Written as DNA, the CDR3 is TGTGCCATCAGTGCCGGACAGGTCCTAGAGACCCAGTACTTC. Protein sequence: CAISAGQVLETQYF.

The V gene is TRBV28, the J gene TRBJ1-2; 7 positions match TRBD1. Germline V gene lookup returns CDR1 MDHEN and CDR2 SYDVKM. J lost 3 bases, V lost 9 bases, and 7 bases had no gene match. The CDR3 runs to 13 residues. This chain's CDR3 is CASRQGAYYGYTF. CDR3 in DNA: TGTGCCAGTCGACAGGGCGCATACTATGGCTACACCTTC.

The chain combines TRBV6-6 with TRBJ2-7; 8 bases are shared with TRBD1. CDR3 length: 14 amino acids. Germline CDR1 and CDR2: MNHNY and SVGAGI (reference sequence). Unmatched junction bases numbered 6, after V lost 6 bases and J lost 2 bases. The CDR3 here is CASREGTGPYEQYF. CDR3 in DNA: TGTGCCAGCAGGGAGGGGACAGGCCCCTACGAGCAGTACTTC.

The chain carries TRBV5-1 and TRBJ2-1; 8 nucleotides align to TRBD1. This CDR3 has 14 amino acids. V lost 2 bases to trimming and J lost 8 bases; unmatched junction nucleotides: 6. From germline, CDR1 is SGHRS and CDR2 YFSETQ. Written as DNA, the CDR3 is TGCGCCAGCAGCTTAGGACAGGGTATGGATGAGCAGTTCTTC. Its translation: CASSLGQGMDEQFF.

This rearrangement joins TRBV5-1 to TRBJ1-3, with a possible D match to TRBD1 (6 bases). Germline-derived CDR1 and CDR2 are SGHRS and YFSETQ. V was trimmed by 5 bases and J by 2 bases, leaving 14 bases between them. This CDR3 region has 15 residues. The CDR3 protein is CASRAGDTTGNTIYF. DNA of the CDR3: TGCGCCAGCAGAGCAGGGGATACGACTGGAAACACCATATATTTT.

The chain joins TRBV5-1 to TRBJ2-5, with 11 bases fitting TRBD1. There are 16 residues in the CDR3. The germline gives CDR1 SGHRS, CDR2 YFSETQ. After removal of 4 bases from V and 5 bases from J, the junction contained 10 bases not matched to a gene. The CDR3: CASSRSGQGAGETQYF. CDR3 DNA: TGCGCCAGCAGCCGTAGTGGACAGGGGGCAGGGGAGACCCAGTACTTC.

The CDR3 spells CASSGETGYERETQYF. The CDR3 coding sequence is TGTGCCAGCAGCGGCGAGACAGGGTATGAGAGGGAGACCCAGTACTTC. V usage is TRBV5-6 and J usage is TRBJ2-5, with 7 bases aligning to TRBD1. Germline-derived CDR1 and CDR2 are SGHDT and YYEEEE. The CDR3 runs to 16 residues. V trimming: 4 bases; J trimming: 5 bases; junction bases outside the gene matches: 14. Full variable domain (missing parts from reference TRBV5-6 and TRBJ2-5): DAGVTQSPTHLIKTRGQQVTLRCSPKSGHDTVSWYQQALGQGPQFIFQYYEEEERQRGNFPDRFSGHQFPNYSSELNVNALLLGDSALYLCASSGETGYERETQYFGPGTRLLVL.

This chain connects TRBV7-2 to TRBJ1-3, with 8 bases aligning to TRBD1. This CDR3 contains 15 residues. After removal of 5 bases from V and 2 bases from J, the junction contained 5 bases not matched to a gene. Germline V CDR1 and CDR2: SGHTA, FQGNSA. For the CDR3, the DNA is TGTGCCAGCAGCACAGGACAGGGTCCTGGAAACACCATATATTTT. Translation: CASSTGQGPGNTIYF. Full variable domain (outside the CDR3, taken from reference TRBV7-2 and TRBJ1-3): GAGVSQSPSNKVTEKGKDVELRCDPISGHTALYWYRQSLGQGLEFLIYFQGNSAPDKSGLPSDRFSAERTGGSVSTLTIQRTQQEDSAVYLCASSTGQGPGNTIYFGEGSWLTVV.

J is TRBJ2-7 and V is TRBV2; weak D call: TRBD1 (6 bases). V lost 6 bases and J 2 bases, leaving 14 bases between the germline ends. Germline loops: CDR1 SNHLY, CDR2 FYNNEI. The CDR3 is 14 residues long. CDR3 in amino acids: CASSTEQGTYEQYF. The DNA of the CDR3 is TGTGCCAGCAGCACCGAACAGGGTACCTACGAGCAGTACTTC.

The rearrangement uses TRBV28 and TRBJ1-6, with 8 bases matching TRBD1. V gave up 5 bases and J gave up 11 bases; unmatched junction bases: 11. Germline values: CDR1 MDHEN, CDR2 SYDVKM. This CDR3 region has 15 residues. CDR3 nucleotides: TGTGCCAGCAGTCGCGACAGGGGAGGACGGCCACCCCTCCACTTT. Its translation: CASSRDRGGRPPLHF.

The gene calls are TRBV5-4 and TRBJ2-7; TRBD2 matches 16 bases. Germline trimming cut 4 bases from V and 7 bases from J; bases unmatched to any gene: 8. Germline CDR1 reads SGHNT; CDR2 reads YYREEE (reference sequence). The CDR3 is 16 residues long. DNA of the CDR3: TGTGCCAGCAGCACGGGACTAGCGGGGGGGCTTGAAGAGCAGTACTTC. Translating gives CASSTGLAGGLEEQYF.

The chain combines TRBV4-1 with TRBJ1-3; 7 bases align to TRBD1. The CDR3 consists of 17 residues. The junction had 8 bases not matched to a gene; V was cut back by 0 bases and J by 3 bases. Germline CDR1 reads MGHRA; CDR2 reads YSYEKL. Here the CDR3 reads CASSQDQGDSLGNTIYF. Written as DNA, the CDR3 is TGCGCCAGCAGCCAAGATCAAGGGGACAGCCTTGGAAACACCATATATTTT.